This TCR beta chain was captured in a study of post-analysis software for immune sequencing data. About the study: Patients had relapsing-remitting, secondary progressive or progressive-relapsing multiple sclerosis; some lacked subtype.

In its sample, this clonotype was seen once. The antigen remains undetermined. Sequencing libraries made from TCR beta cDNA carried unique molecular identifiers. TCRdb reprocessed the PCR reads via MiXCR and lists one record per CDR3 protein. The data hold roughly 800,000 distinct CDR3 sequences, with under 60% observed a single time. The study, taken as a whole, reports: Samples from a shared batch, those prepared together, strongly co-clustered by F measure. A few TRBV segments (TRBV5-6, TRBV5-1 and TRBV20-1 among them) occurred more frequently in patients than in controls. Relative to controls, patients with multiple sclerosis showed significantly lower normalized Chao1 diversity.

The CDR3 contains 16 residues. Germline CDR1 and CDR2: ENHRY and SYGVKD. V was trimmed by 0 bases and J by 1 base, leaving 9 bases between them. Specimen: blood. The chain employs TRBV10-3 and TRBJ2-2; no firm D call. The TCR sequence derives from a girl aged 5-17 years with multiple sclerosis. The CDR3 nucleotides read TGTGCCATCAGTGAGTCCTTCCGCAGGAACACCGGGGAGCTGTTTTTT. Translation: CAISESFRRNTGELFF.